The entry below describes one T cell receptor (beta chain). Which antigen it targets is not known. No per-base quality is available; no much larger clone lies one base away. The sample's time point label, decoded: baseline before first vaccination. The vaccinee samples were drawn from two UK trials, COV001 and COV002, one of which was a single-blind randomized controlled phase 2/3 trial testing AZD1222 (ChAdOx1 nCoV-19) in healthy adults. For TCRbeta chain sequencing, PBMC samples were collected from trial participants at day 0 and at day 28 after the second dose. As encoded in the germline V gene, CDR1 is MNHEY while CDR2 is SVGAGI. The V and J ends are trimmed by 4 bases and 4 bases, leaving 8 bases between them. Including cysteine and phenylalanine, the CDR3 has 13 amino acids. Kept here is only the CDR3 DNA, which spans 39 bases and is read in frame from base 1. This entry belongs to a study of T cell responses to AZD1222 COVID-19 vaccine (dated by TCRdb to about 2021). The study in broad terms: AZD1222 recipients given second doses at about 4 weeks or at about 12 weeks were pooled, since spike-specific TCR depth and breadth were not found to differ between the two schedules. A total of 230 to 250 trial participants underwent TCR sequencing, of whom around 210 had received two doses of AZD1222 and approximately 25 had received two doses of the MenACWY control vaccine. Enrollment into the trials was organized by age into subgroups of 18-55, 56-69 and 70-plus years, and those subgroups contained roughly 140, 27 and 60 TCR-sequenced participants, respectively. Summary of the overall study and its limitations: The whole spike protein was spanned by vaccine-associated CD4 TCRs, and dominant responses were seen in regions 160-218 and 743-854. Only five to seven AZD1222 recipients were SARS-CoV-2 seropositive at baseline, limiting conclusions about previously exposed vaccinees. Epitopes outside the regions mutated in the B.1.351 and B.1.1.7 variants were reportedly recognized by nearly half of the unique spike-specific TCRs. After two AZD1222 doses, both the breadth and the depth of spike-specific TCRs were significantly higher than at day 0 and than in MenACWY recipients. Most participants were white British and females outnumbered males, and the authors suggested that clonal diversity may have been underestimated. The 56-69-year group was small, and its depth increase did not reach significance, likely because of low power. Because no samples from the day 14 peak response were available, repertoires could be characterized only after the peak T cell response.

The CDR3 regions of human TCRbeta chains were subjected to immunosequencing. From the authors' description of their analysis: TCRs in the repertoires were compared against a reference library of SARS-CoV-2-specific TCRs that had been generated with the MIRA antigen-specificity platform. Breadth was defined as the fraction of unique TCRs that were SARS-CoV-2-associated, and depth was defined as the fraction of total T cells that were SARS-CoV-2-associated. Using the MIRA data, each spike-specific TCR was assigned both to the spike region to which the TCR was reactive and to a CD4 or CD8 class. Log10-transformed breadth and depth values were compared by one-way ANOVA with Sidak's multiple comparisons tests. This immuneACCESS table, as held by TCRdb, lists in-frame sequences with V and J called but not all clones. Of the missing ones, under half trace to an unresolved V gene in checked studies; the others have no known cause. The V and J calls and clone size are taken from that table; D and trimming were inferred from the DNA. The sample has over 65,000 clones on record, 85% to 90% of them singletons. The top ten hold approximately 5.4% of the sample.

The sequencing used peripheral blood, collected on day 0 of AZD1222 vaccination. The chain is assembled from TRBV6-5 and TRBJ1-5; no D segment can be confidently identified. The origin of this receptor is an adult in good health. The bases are TGTGCCAGCAGTTCCTCTGTTAATCAGCCCCAGCATTTT. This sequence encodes CASSSSVNQPQHF.